This T cell receptor beta chain was identified during a study of cytomegalovirus exposure and HLA in healthy donors (dated by TCRdb to about 2017). In terms of the full investigation: A later analysis indicated that the 120 validation repertoires were generated on the platform also employed for the roughly 650 repertoires of the first cohort. The study was designed to test whether signatures of past pathogen exposure could be identified by cataloging public T cell receptors. The study combined high-throughput TCR immunosequencing, statistical association of individual TCRs with disease status, and machine learning to predict cytomegalovirus infection status. Besides the first cohort of roughly 700 subjects, a separate validation cohort made up of around 120 different subjects was used.

Donors formed part of the validation cohort, which comprised 120 subjects and was distinct from the first cohort of several hundred subjects. Worth noting for this clone: The target of this receptor is not known. Nothing much larger sits one base from this clone, and base qualities are not available.

General study outcomes and caveats: A total of 150 to 200 TCR beta chains were listed by the study as associated with cytomegalovirus. Subsequent analysis determined that TCRs grouped into clusters in the first cohort also showed a tendency toward co-occurrence across the 130 or so validation repertoires, and approximately 94% of cluster scores exceeded 0. Most TCR sequences were observed very rarely across donors, whereas some public TCRs were present in many individuals. A later analysis had no HLA typing for the validation cohort, so co-occurrence there was scored across all 110 or so repertoires. In vitro tests confirmed that a few of the cytomegalovirus-associated TCR beta chains recognize cytomegalovirus antigens. The authors suggested that the approach could potentially be generalized to other disease states and immunological phenotypes. Cytomegalovirus status was reported to be diagnosed by the classifier with high specificity and sensitivity in both the original and validation cohorts.

Libraries came from the immunoSEQ multiplex PCR assay. The authors processed their data as follows. A statistical classification framework was built for diagnosing cytomegalovirus status from the catalog of TCR beta chain sequences. In TCRdb, the immuneACCESS table is reduced to in-frame sequences with V and J assigned. These tables do not hold every clone; where another copy was compared, an unresolved V gene accounts for under half, and the others remain unexplained. V and J calls and clone size follow that table, whereas D and trimming were derived from the DNA. Within this sample are fewer than 250,000 clones, with roughly 83% of them counted one time only. 4.5% to 6% of the sample is held by the ten biggest clonotypes. A distance of 10 bases separates the germline ends of V and J, which lose 0 bases and 4 bases respectively. From the cysteine through the phenylalanine, the CDR3 covers 14 amino acids. Kept here is only the CDR3 DNA, which spans 42 bases and is read in frame from base 1. For CDR1 and CDR2, the germline V gene lists SGHRS and YFSETQ.

Sequenced input: PBMCs. The TCR originated in a young woman in good health and CMV-seronegative. The chain joins TRBV5-1 to TRBJ1-2, with TRBD1 tentatively as D gene (5 bases match). The sequence in DNA is TGCGCCAGCAGCTTGGCAGGGTCTGTCTATGGCTACACCTTC. Protein translation: CASSLAGSVYGYTF.